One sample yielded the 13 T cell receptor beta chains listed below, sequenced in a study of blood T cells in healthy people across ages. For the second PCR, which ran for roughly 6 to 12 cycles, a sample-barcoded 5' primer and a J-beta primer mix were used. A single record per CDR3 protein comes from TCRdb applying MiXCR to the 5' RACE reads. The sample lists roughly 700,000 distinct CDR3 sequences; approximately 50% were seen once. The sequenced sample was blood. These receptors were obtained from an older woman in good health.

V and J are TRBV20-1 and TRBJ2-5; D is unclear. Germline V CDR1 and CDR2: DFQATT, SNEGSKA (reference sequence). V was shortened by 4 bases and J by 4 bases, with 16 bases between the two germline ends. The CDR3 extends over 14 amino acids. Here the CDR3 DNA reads TGCAGTGCTATAGAGCGTTATAAGTTAGAGACCCAGTACTTC. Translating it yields CSAIERYKLETQYF.

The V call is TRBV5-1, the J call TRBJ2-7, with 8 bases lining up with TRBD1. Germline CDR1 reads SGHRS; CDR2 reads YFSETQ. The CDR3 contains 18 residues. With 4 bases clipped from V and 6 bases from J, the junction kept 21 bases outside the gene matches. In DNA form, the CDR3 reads TGCGCCAGCAGCCGTACTACAACTCCTGGACAGGGCGCGGGCGAGCAGTACTTC. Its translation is CASSRTTTPGQGAGEQYF.

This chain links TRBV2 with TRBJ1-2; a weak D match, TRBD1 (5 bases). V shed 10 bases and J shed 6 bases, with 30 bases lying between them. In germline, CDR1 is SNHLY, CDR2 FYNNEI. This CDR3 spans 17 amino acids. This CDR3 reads CANTRNSGRANSNGYTF. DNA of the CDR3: TGTGCCAACACCAGAAACAGTGGCAGGGCAAATTCAAATGGCTACACCTTC.

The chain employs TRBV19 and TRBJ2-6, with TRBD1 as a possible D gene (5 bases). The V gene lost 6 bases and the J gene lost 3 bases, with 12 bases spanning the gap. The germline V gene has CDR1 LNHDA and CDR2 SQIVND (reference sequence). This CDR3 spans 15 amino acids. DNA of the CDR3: TGTGCCAGTAGCGAACAGGAAATTGGGGCCAACGTCCTGACTTTC. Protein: CASSEQEIGANVLTF.

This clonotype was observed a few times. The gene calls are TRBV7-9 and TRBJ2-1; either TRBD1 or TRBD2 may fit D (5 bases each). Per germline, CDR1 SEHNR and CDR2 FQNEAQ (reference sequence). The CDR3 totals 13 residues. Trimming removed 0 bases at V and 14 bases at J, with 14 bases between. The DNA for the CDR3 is TGTGCCAGCAGCTTAGCGTCTCAGCAGGGAGAGTTCTTC. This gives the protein CASSLASQQGEFF.

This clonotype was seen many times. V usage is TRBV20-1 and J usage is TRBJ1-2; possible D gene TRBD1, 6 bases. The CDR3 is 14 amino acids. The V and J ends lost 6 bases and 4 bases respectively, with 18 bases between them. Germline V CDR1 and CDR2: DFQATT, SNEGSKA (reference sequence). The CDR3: CSALSETGAYGYTF. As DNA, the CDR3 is TGCAGTGCCCTGAGTGAGACAGGCGCCTATGGCTACACCTTC.

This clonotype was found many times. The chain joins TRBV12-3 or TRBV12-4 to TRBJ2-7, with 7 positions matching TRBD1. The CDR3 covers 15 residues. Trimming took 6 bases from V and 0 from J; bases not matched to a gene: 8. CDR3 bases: TGTGCCAGCAGCTTGGAGAGGACAGGCTCCTACGAGCAGTACTTC. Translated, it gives CASSLERTGSYEQYF.

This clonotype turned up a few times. CDR3 DNA: TGTGCCACCAGCAGAGATAGGACAGGGCTTAACGAGCAGTACTTC. This codes for CATSRDRTGLNEQYF. The chain employs TRBV15 and TRBJ2-4, with 8 bases fitting TRBD1. The J call may be faulty, since TRBJ2-7 better matches the DNA end. CDR1 and CDR2 (germline): LNHNV, YYDKDF (reference sequence). This CDR3 is built from 15 residues.

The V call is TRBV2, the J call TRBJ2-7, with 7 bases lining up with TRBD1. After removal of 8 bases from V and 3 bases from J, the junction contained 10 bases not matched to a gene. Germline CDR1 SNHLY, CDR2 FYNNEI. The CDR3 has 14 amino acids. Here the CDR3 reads CASGRGTEIYEQYF. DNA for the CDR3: TGTGCCAGCGGGCGTGGGACAGAAATCTACGAGCAGTACTTC.

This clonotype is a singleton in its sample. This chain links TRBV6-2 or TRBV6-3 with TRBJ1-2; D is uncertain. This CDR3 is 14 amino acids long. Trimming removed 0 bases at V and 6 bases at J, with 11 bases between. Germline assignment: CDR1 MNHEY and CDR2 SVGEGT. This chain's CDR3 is CASSYSPTVHGYTF. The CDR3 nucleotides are TGTGCCAGCAGTTACTCCCCGACCGTCCATGGCTACACCTTC.

Here the CDR3 reads CASSYSNSEQFF. As DNA, the CDR3 is TGTGCCAGCAGTTACTCGAACTCTGAGCAGTTCTTC. This chain joins TRBV6-2 or TRBV6-3 and TRBJ2-1; D remains ambiguous. Germline CDR1 MNHEY, CDR2 SVGEGT. The CDR3 loop spans 12 amino acids. V lost 0 bases, J lost 9 bases, and 6 bases lay in between.

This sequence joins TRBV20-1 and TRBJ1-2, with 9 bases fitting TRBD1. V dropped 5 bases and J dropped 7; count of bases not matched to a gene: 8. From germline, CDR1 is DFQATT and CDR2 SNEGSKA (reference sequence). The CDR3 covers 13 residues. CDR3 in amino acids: CSAGGGQGRGYTF. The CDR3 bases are TGCAGTGCTGGGGGGGGACAGGGCCGTGGCTACACCTTC.

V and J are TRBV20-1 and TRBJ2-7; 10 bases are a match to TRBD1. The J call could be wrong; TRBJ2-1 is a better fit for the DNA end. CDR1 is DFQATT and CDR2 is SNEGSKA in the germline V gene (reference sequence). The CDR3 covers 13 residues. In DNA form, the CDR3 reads TGCAGTGCCCAAGACAGGGGGCGTGGGGAGCAGTTCTTC. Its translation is CSAQDRGRGEQFF.